This TCR beta chain is drawn from a study of blood T cell repertoires in COVID-19. Method: immunoSEQ multiplex PCR; TCRdb's copy keeps in-frame clones and lacks some. The data contain around 250,000 clones, over 80% of them singletons. The CDR3 totals 14 residues. The trim removed 4 bases at V and 4 bases at J, leaving 0 bases unmatched. Germline V gives CDR1 MNHEY, CDR2 SVGAGI. Sequenced: peripheral blood. The rearrangement uses TRBV6-5 and TRBJ1-5; 11 bases match TRBD1. The TCR comes from a woman aged 40 to 50 who had recovered from COVID-19. CDR3 sequence reads: CASSWDRGNQPQHF. The CDR3, as DNA: TGTGCCAGCAGTTGGGACAGGGGGAATCAGCCCCAGCATTTT.